Presented here are 2 T cell receptor beta chains from one specimen sequenced in a study of cytomegalovirus exposure and HLA in healthy donors. This PCR relied on a set of 60 Vbeta primers and 13 Jbeta primers. Only in-frame clones appear in the TCRdb table, and some are missing; sequencing was by immunoSEQ multiplex PCR. The sample has fewer than 25,000 clones, about 77% seen once. The sample consisted of PBMCs. The receptors were sampled from a man in his 60s in good health and CMV-seronegative.

CDR3 sequence (DNA): TGTGCCAGCAGCCCTAATAGCAATCAGCCCCAGCATTTT. Protein product: CASSPNSNQPQHF. This chain connects TRBV7-9 to TRBJ1-5; D unresolved. CDR3 length equals 13 residues. In germline, CDR1 is SEHNR, CDR2 FQNEAQ (reference sequence). V lost 5 bases to trimming and J lost 0 bases, with 5 bases between them.

The V call is TRBV6-4, the J call TRBJ2-3, with 14 bases lining up with TRBD2. This CDR3 spans 15 amino acids. The germline gives CDR1 MRHNA, CDR2 SNTAGT. J gave up 5 bases and V 2 bases, and 0 bases lay outside the gene matches. The CDR3 sequence: CASSDGTSGRDTQYF. The CDR3 coding sequence is TGTGCCAGCAGTGACGGGACTAGCGGGAGAGATACGCAGTATTTT.